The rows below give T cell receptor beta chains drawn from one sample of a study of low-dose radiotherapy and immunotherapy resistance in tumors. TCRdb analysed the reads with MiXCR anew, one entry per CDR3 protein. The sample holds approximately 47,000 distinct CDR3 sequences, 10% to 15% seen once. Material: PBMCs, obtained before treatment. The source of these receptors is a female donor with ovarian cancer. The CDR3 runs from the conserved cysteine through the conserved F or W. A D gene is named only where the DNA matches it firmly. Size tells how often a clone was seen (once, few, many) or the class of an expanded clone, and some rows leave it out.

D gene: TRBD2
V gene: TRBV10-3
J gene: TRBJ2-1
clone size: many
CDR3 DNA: TGTGCCACGGGACTAGCGGGGACCAGTGAGCAGTTCTTC
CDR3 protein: CATGLAGTSEQFF

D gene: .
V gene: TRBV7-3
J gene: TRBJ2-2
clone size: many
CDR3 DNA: TGTGCCAGCAGCTTAACTAGCGGCTACACCGGGGAGCTGTTTTTT
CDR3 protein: CASSLTSGYTGELFF

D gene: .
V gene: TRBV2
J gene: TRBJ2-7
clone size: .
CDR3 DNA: TGTGCCAGCAGCAAGGGGAGGCTTAACTACGAGCAGTACTTC
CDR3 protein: CASSKGRLNYEQYF

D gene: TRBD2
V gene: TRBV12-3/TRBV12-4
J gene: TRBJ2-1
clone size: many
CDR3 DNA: TGTGCATCCAGCGGGGGTCCGTACAATGAGCAGTTCTTC
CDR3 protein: CASSGGPYNEQFF

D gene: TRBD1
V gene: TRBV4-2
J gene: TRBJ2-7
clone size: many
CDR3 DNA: TGTGCCAGCAGCCAATCCAAGGACAGGGGGCAAGGGGAGCAGTACTTC
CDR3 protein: CASSQSKDRGQGEQYF

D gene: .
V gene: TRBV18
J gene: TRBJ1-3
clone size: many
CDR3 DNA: TGTGCCAGCTCACCACCGGGGCAGGCTGGAAACACCATATATTTT
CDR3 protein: CASSPPGQAGNTIYF

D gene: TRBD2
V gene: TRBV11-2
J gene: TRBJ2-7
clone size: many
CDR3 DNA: TGTGCCAGCAGCTCACGGCAAGGGACTAGAAAGACCTACGAGCAGTACTTC
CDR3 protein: CASSSRQGTRKTYEQYF

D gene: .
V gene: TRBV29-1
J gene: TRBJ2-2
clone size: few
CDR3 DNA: TGCAGCGTTCTCCTTAACACCGGGGAGCTGTTTTTT
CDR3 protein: CSVLLNTGELFF

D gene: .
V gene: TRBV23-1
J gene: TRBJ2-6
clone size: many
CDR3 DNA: TGCGCCAGCAGTCAACCCTCAACAGGGTCTGGGGCCAACGTCCTGACTTTC
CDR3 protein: CASSQPSTGSGANVLTF

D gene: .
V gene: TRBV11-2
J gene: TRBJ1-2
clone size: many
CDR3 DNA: TGTGCCAGCAGCTTACTAGTCAAGGGTTCGGGGGAGCATCGCTATGGCTACACCTTC
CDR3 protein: CASSLLVKGSGEHRYGYTF

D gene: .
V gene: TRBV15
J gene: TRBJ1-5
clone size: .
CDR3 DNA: TGTGCCACCAGCAGAGATTTCCAGGCGGGGACAAGCAATCAGCCCCAGCATTTT
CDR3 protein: CATSRDFQAGTSNQPQHF

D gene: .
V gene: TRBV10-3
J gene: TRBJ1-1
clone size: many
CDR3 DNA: TGTGCCATCAGTGAGCTGGGGGGGAACACTGAAGCTTTCTTT
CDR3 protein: CAISELGGNTEAFF

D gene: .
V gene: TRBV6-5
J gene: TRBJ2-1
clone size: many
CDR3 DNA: TGTGCCAGCACCCAGGGAAAACGGCAGTTCTTC
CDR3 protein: CASTQGKRQFF

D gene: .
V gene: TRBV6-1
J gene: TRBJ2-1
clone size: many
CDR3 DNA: TGTGCCAGCAGTGAAGCCGGGGTCTACAATGAGCAGTTCTTC
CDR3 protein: CASSEAGVYNEQFF

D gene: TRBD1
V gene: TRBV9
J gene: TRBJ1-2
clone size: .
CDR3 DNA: TGTGCCAGCAGCGCGGGACAGGGGGTTAATGGCTACACCTTC
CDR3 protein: CASSAGQGVNGYTF

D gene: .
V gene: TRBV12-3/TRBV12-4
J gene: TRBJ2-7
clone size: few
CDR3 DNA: TGTGCCAGCAGTTTAGCGGGGAAGCGGCAGTACTTC
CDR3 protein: CASSLAGKRQYF

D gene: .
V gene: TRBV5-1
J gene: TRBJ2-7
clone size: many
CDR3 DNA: TGCGCCAGCAGCTCGACCGGAGAGCAGTACTTC
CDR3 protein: CASSSTGEQYF

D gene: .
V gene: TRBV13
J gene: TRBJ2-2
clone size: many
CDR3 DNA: TGTGCCAGCAGCATCCGGGGGCCGGACACCGGGGAGCTGTTTTTT
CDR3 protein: CASSIRGPDTGELFF

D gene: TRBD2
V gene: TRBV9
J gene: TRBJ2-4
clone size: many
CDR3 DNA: TGTGCCAGCAGCGTCGGCGGGGGGGCTAACATTCAGTACTTC
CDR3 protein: CASSVGGGANIQYF

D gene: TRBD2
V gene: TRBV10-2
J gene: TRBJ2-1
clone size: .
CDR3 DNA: TGCGCCAGCACCAAGGGACTAGCGGGTTTCCAGACATCCTACAATGAGCAGTTCTTC
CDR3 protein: CASTKGLAGFQTSYNEQFF

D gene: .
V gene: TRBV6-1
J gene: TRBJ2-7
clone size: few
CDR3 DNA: TGTGCCAGCAGTCTTGTCCACGAGCAGTACTTC
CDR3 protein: CASSLVHEQYF

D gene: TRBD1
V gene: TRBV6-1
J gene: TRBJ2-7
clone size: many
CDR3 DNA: TGTGCCAGCAGCCCCGACAGGGGACCTAGCTCCTACGAGCAGTACTTC
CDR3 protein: CASSPDRGPSSYEQYF

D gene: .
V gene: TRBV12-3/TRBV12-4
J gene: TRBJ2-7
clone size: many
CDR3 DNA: TGTGCCAGCAGCTCTATCGGCTCCTACGAGCAGTACTTC
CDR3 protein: CASSSIGSYEQYF

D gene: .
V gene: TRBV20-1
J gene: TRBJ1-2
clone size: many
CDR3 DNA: TGCAGTGCTAGTCTGGGGACTAACTATGGCTACACCTTC
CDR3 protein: CSASLGTNYGYTF

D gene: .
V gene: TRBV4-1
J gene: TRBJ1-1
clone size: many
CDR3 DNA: TGCGCCAGCAGCTACGGAGGAGGGACTGAAGCTTTCTTT
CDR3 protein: CASSYGGGTEAFF

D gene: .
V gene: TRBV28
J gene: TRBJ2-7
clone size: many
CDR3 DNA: TGTGCCAGCAGTTTAGGCAGGGGCTACGAGCAGTACTTC
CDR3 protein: CASSLGRGYEQYF

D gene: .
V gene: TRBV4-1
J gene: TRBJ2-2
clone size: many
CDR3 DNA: TGCGCCAGCAGCCAGTCCGGTGTTACCGGGGAGCTGTTTTTT
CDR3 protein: CASSQSGVTGELFF

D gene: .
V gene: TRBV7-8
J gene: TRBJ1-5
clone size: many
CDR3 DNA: TGTGCCAGCAGCTTAGAGGTTCAGCCCCAGCATTTT
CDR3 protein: CASSLEVQPQHF

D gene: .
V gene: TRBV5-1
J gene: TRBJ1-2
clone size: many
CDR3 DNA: TGCGCCAGCAGCTTGAGTTCCTCCCTTGGCTACACCTTC
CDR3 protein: CASSLSSSLGYTF

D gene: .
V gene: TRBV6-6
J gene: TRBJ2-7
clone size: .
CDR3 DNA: TGTGCCAGCCGGAGGAGCCCCTACGAGCAGTACTTC
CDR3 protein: CASRRSPYEQYF

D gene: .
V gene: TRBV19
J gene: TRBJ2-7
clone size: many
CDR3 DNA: TGTGCCAGTAGTAAGCGTAACGCCTACGAGCAGTACTTC
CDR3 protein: CASSKRNAYEQYF

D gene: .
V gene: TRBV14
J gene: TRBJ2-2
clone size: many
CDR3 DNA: TGTGCCAGCAGACAAGATTCGGGGGAGCTGTTTTTT
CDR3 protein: CASRQDSGELFF

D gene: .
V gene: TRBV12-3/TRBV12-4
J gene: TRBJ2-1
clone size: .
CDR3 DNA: TGTGCCAGCAGCTCTGGGCCCACCAGGGGTGAGCAGTTCTTC
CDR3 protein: CASSSGPTRGEQFF

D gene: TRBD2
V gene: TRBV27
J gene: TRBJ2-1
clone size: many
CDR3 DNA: TGTGCCAGCAGTTCCCTGGGGGGGAATGAGCAGTTCTTC
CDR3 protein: CASSSLGGNEQFF

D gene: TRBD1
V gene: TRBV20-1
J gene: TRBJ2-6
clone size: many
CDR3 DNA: TGCAGTGCAGGAGGGACAGGGGACTCCGGGGCCAACGTCCTGACTTTC
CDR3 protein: CSAGGTGDSGANVLTF

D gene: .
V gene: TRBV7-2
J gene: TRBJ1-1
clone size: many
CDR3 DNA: TGTGCCAGCAGCTTTCTACTGAACACTGAAGCTTTCTTT
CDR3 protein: CASSFLLNTEAFF

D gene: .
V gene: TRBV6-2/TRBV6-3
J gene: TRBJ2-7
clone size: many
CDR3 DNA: TGTGCCAGCACTCGGGGCTACGAGCAGTACTTC
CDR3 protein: CASTRGYEQYF

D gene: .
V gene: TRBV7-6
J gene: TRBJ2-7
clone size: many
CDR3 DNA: TGTGCCAGCAGCCAAGTCAACGACTACGAGCAGTACTTC
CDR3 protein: CASSQVNDYEQYF

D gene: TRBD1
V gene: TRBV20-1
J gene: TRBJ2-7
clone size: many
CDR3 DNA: TGCAGTGCTAGAGATCGTACAGGGGGCCCCAACGAGCAGTACTTC
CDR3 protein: CSARDRTGGPNEQYF

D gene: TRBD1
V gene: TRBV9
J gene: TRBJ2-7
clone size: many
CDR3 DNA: TGTGCCAGCAGCGCCAGGACAGGGATGCGGGAGCAGTACTTC
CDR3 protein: CASSARTGMREQYF

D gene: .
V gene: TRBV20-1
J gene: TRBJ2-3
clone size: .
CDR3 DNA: TGCAGTGCTAGAGATCTGACAGGCCGAGGGGGGGGGACAGATACGCAGTATTTT
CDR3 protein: CSARDLTGRGGGTDTQYF

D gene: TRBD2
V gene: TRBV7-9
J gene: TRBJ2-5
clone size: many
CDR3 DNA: TGTGCCAGCAGCCAAGCGGGGGGGGCAGAGACCCAGTACTTC
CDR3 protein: CASSQAGGAETQYF

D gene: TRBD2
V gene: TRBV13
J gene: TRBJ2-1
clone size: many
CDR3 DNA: TGTGCCAGCAGCTTCCGGACTAGCGGGCCAAGGAATGAGCAGTTCTTC
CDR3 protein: CASSFRTSGPRNEQFF

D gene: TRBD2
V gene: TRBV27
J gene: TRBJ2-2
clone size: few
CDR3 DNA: TGTGCCAGCAGTTTATTTAGCGGGAGGTCTTTCGGGGAGCTGTTTTTT
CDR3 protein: CASSLFSGRSFGELFF

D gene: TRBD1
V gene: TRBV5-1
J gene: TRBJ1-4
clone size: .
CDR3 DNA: TGCGCCAGCAGCGAGGCAGGGGGCCCTAATGAAAAACTGTTTTTT
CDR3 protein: CASSEAGGPNEKLFF

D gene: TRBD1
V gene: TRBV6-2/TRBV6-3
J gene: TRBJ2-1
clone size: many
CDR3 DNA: TGTGCCAGCAGGGGACGGGACAGGGGGTCCTACAATGAGCAGTTCTTC
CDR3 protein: CASRGRDRGSYNEQFF

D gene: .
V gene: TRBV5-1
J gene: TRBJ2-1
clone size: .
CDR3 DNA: TGCGCCAGCAGCGTATACCCGGGACTGCTAAATGAGCAGTTCTTC
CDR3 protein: CASSVYPGLLNEQFF

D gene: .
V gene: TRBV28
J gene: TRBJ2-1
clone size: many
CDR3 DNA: TGTGCCAGCACCATAAGGCCCCCCTTTGAGCAGTTCTTC
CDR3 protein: CASTIRPPFEQFF

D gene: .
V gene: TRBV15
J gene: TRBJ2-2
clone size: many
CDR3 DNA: TGTGCCACCAGCAGAGCGGGCTACGGGGAGCTGTTTTTT
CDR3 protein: CATSRAGYGELFF

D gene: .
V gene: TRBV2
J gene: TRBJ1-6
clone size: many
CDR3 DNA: TGTGCCAGCACCATGGGGGCCAATACTTCACCCCTCCACTTT
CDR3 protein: CASTMGANTSPLHF

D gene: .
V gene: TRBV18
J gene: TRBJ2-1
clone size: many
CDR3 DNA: TGTGCCAGCTCCCCCCTAGCGTCTACTTACAATGAGCAGTTCTTC
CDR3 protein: CASSPLASTYNEQFF

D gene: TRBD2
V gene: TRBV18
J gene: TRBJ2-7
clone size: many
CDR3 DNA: TGTGCCAGCTCACCACCGGGACTAGCTTACGAGCAGTACTTC
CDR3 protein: CASSPPGLAYEQYF

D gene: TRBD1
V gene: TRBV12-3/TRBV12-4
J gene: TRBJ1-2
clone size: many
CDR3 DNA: TGTGCCAGCACCAGAGGACAGGGGAGCTTCTATGGCTACACCTTC
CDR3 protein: CASTRGQGSFYGYTF

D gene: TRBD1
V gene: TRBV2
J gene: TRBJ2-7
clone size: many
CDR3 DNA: TGTGCCAGCGCCGGACAGGGGGCATCCTACGAGCAGTACTTC
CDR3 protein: CASAGQGASYEQYF

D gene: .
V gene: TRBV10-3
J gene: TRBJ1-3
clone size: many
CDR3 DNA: TGTGCCATCAGTGAGTCTCCGGGCTCTGGAAACACCATATATTTT
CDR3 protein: CAISESPGSGNTIYF

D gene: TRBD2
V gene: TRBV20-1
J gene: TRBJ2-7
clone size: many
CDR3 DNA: TGCAGTGCTAGGTCGAGCGGGAGGGCCCAGTACGAGCAGTACTTC
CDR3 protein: CSARSSGRAQYEQYF

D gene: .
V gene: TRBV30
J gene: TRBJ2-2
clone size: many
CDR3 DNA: TGTGCCTGGAGTGTGGGCTCGAACACCGGGGAGCTGTTTTTT
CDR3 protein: CAWSVGSNTGELFF